This TCR beta chain was observed in a study of sequential checkpoint blockade in melanoma. The sample's treatment: randomized to nivolumab then ipilimumab (arm A) or the reverse (arm B). The method was immunoSEQ multiplex PCR; TCRdb's version includes in-frame clones alone and lacks a portion of them. The repertoire holds approximately 19,000 clones, roughly 73% seen once, with around 5% in the top ten. This CDR3 region has 16 residues. The V end was cut by 2 bases, the J end by 2 bases, with 15 bases between. CDR1 is SGHNT, CDR2 YENEEA, per germline. This clone was seen just once. Sequencing was performed on tumor tissue (inferred from file names), taken from a patient given nivolumab and ipilimumab in sequence. The chain employs TRBV11-3 and TRBJ1-1; no clear D gene. This TCR came from a human donor with melanoma. The CDR3 DNA is TGTGCCAGCAGCTTAACGCCCGGACTAAGAAACACTGAAGCTTTCTTT. It translates to CASSLTPGLRNTEAFF.